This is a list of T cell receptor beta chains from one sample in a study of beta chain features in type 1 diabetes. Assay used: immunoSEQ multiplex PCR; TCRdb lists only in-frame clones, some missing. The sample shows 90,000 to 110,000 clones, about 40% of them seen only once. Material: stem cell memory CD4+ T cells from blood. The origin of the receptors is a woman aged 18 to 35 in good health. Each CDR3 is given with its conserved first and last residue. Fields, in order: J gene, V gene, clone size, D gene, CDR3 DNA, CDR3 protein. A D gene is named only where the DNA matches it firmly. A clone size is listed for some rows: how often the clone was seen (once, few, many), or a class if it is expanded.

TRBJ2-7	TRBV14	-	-	TGTGCCAGCAGCCAAGTTGGCGGGTTTTTCGAAAGCTCCTACGAGCAGTACTTC	CASSQVGGFFESSYEQYF
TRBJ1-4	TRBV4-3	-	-	TGCGCCAGCAGCCCAGAAATCCGCTTGAGTGAAAAACTGTTTTTT	CASSPEIRLSEKLFF
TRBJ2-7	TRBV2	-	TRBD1	TGTGCCAGCTACAGGGGAACCTACGAGCAGTACTTC	CASYRGTYEQYF
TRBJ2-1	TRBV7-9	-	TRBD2	TGTGCCAGCAGCACAGGGACTAGCGGGAGCTCCTACAATGAGCAGTTCTTC	CASSTGTSGSSYNEQFF
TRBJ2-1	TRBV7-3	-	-	TGTGCCAGCAGCTTAACACGAGATAAACTGTTCTTC	CASSLTRDKLFF
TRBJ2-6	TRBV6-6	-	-	TGTGCCAGCAGTTACCGGCCCGGGGCTGGGGCCAACGTCCTGACTTTC	CASSYRPGAGANVLTF
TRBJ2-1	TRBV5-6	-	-	TGTGCCAGCAGCAACCACGGCACCCGGGAAAATGGGAATGAGCAGTTCTTC	CASSNHGTRENGNEQFF
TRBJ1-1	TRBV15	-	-	TGTGCCACCCGCACTGAAGCTTTCTTT	CATRTEAFF
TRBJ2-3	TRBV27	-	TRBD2	TGTGCCAGCAGCTACAGACTAGCGGGATTGAGTCGCACAGATACGCAGTATTTT	CASSYRLAGLSRTDTQYF
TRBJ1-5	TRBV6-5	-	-	TGTGCCAGCAGGCCGCGGCTCTATAGCAATCAGCCCCAGCATTTT	CASRPRLYSNQPQHF
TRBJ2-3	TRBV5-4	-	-	TGTGCCAGCAGCTCCAGTGAGCGGAGGGGGGGTGCAGATACGCAGTATTTT	CASSSSERRGGADTQYF
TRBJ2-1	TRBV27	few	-	TGTGCCAGCAGTTTCTCCGGGACAAATAAGCAGTTCTTC	CASSFSGTNKQFF
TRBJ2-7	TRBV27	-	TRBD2	TGTGCCAGCAGTCCCCGACTAGCGAGCTCCTACGAGCAGTACTTC	CASSPRLASSYEQYF
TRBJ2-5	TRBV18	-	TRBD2	TGTGCCAGCTCACCGACTAGCGGGGTCCAAGAGACCCAGTACTTC	CASSPTSGVQETQYF
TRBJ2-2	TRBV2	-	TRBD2	TGTGCCAGCAGACCTCTAGCGGGAGCTAACACCGGGGAGCTGTTTTTT	CASRPLAGANTGELFF
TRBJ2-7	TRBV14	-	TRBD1	TGTGCCAGCAGCCACCGACAGGGATTGTCCTGGGAGCAGTACTTC	CASSHRQGLSWEQYF
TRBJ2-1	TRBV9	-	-	TGTGCCAGCAGCGTAGGTCAGGGGATCTTCGGTGAGCAGTTCTTC	CASSVGQGIFGEQFF
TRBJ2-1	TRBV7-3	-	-	TGTGCCAGCAGCGTCGGCGGGGGCGCCTACAATGAGCAGTTCTTC	CASSVGGGAYNEQFF
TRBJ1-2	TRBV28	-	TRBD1	TGTGCCAGCAGTTCCCCCGCGGACAGGGAGGGCTACACCTTC	CASSSPADREGYTF
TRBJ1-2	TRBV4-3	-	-	TGCGCCAGCAGCCAAGACTCCAGGGGAGGGGGCTACACCTTC	CASSQDSRGGGYTF
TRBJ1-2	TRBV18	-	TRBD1	TGTGCCAGCTCAACGGACAGGGAGTATGGCTACACCTTC	CASSTDREYGYTF
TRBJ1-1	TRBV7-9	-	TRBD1	TGTGCCAGCAGCTGGGGACAGTTCATGAACACTGAAGCTTTCTTT	CASSWGQFMNTEAFF
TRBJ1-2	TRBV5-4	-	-	TGTGCCAGCAGCTTAGGCCCTTCACAGAATAACTATGGCTACACCTTC	CASSLGPSQNNYGYTF
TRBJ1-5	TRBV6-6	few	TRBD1	TGTGCCAGCACCCCCAGGGGGGTAGCCCAGCATTTT	CASTPRGVAQHF
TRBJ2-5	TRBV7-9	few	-	TGTGCCAGCAGCTCTGGACTAAATCGGGAGACCCAGTACTTC	CASSSGLNRETQYF
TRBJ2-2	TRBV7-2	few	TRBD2	TGTGCCAGCAGCATCGGACTAGCGGATACCGGGGAGCTGTTTTTT	CASSIGLADTGELFF
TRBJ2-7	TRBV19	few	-	TGTGCCATCCAGGACAGTGAAATTTACGAGCAGTACTTC	CAIQDSEIYEQYF
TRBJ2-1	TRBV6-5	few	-	TGTGCCAGCACGAGGGGGGGACCCTACAATGAGCAGTTCTTC	CASTRGGPYNEQFF
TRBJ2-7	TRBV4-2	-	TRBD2	TGTGCCAGCAGCCAACCCTCTAGCGGGACTACCTACGAGCAGTACTTC	CASSQPSSGTTYEQYF
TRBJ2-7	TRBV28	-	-	TGTGCCAGCAGTTCCCTCACTACCCTAGACGCCTACGAGCAGTACTTC	CASSSLTTLDAYEQYF
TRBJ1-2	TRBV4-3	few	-	TGCGCCAGCAGCCAAGAACGGGTTGTTGATGGCTACACCTTC	CASSQERVVDGYTF
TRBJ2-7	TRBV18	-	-	TGTGCCAGCTCAAGGGGTTACGAGCAGTACTTC	CASSRGYEQYF
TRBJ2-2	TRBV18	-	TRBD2	TGTGCCAGCTCACCACCCGTCGCGGGAGGGCCGGAAACCGGGGAGCTGTTTTTT	CASSPPVAGGPETGELFF
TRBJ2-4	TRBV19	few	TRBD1	TGTGCCAGTAGTTCGTCGGACAGGAACATTCAGTACTTC	CASSSSDRNIQYF
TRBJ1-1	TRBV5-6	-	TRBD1	TGTGCCAGCAGCTTGTGGGCAGGGGGTGAAGCTTTCTTT	CASSLWAGGEAFF
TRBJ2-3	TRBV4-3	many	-	TGCGCCAGCAGCCGAACTAGCTTCACAGATACGCAGTATTTT	CASSRTSFTDTQYF
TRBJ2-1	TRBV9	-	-	TGTGCCAGCAGCCCAAGTTCAGGGCACAATGAGCAGTTCTTC	CASSPSSGHNEQFF
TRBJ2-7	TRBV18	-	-	TGTGCCAGCTCACCGACAGCTTCCTACGAGCAGTACTTC	CASSPTASYEQYF
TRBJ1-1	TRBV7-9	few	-	TGTGCCAGCGTAGACGGCGGGCTGAACACTGAAGCTTTCTTT	CASVDGGLNTEAFF
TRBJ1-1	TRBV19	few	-	TGTGCCAGTAGCCGGGGGGGGCCGCAGACTGAAGCTTTCTTT	CASSRGGPQTEAFF
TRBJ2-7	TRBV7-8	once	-	TGTGCCAGCAGCTTTGACAGATCCTACGAGCAGTACTTC	CASSFDRSYEQYF
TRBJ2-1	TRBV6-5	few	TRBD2	TGTGCCAGCAGTACTAGCGGGAGGGGCGCTGGGCAGTTCTTC	CASSTSGRGAGQFF
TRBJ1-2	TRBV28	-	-	TGTGCCAGCAGTGATGGCGGGGCTAGTTACTATGGCTACACCTTC	CASSDGGASYYGYTF
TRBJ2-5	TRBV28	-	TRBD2	TGTGCCAGCAGTTTGGGACTAGCGGGAGTAGAGACCCAGTACTTC	CASSLGLAGVETQYF
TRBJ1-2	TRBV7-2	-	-	TGTGCCAGCAGCTCATGGACAGCCTATGGCTACACCTTC	CASSSWTAYGYTF
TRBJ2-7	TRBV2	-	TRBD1	TGTGCCAGCAGTGAAGACTGGACAGGAGCCTACGAGCAGTACTTC	CASSEDWTGAYEQYF
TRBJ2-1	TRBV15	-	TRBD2	TGTGCCACCAGCAGAGATCCCAGCGGGGATGAGCAGTTCTTC	CATSRDPSGDEQFF
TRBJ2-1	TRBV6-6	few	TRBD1	TGTGCCAGCAGTAGGCAGGGGGTATACAATGAGCAGTTCTTC	CASSRQGVYNEQFF
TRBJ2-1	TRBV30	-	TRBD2	TGTGCCTGGAGCGGGACTAGGTGGATGGATGAGCAGTTCTTC	CAWSGTRWMDEQFF
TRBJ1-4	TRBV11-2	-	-	TGTGCCAGCAGCGGACAGATAAATGAAAAACTGTTTTTT	CASSGQINEKLFF
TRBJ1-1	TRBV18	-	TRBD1	TGTGCCAGCTCACGTACACAGGGGTATGGCACTGAAGCTTTCTTT	CASSRTQGYGTEAFF
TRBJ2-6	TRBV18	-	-	TGTGCCAGCTCAGCAGGGGTCCCGAGCTCTGGGGCCAACGTCCTGACTTTC	CASSAGVPSSGANVLTF
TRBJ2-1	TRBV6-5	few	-	TGTGCCAGCAGCTCCCAGCGGTACAATGAGCAGTTCTTC	CASSSQRYNEQFF
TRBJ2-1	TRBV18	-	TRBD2	TGTGCCAGCTCCCGGACTAGCGGCGACAATGAGCAGTTCTTC	CASSRTSGDNEQFF